This T cell receptor beta chain was captured by sequencing in a study of identical twins. Notes on the study in general: For out-of-frame alpha sequences shared by twins, low generation probability was in excess. Memory repertoires lacked the insertion deficit that abundant cord blood beta clonotypes showed. Analyses based on zero insertions could be partly confounded by invariant MAIT and iNKT cells.

Details on this clonotype: Its antigen is still unknown.

The CDR3 runs 14 residues. V was clipped by 5 bases and J by 5 bases; unmatched bases: 6. Germline V lookup: CDR1 MNHNS, CDR2 SASEGT. It was template switching that added a universal primer site, and there were unique molecular identifiers on the cDNA. In TCRdb, the 5' RACE reads were re-called with MiXCR into one record per CDR3 protein. The sample has more than 1.5 million distinct CDR3 sequences; about 32% are singletons. The sequenced sample was cord blood. This chain connects TRBV6-1 to TRBJ1-2; TRBD1 agrees at 9 bases. The sequence was collected from a newborn girl in good health. CDR3 residues: CASSITGTGYGYTF. For the CDR3, the DNA is TGTGCCAGCAGTATTACCGGGACAGGGTATGGCTACACCTTC.